This T cell receptor (beta chain) was sequenced for a study of post-analysis software for immune sequencing data. This clonotype turned up a few times. cDNA libraries of TCR beta carried unique molecular identifiers. Using its own MiXCR run on the PCR reads, TCRdb lists one record per CDR3 protein. Found here are 740,000 or so distinct CDR3 sequences, roughly 58% of them singletons; the top ten hold over 4%. The specimen sequenced was blood. The clonotype was recovered from a girl aged 5 to 17 with multiple sclerosis.

CDR3 sequence reads: CASSADRFLTDTQYF. In DNA form, the CDR3 reads TGTGCCAGCAGTGCCGACAGGTTCCTCACAGATACGCAGTATTTT. The rearrangement joins TRBV12-3 or TRBV12-4 to TRBJ2-3; possible D gene TRBD1, 6 bases. The V end lost 5 bases, the J end lost 2 bases, and 14 bases lay between the germline ends. This CDR3 has 15 residues.